The next 21 T cell receptor beta chains were all read from a single sample in a study of T-cell reconstitution after alpha-beta-depleted transplantation in children. Preparation of the TCRbeta library was carried out with unique molecular identifiers. TCRdb processed the PCR reads anew with MiXCR; each CDR3 protein has one entry. Here the sample spans 640,000 or so distinct CDR3 sequences, about 15% being singletons. Material: PBMCs from the stem cell graft donor, obtained from the stem cell graft. These receptors were taken from a human donor who donated a stem cell graft to a child with acute myeloid leukemia.

This clonotype was recorded at least ten times. The chain has TRBV6-1 and TRBJ2-2; D is uncertain. Deletions cut 7 bases from V and 0 bases from J, with 12 bases between. CDR3 length: 15 residues. Germline CDR1 MNHNS, CDR2 SASEGT. As DNA, the CDR3 is TGTGCCAGCACGAGGACGGCCTCGAACACCGGGGAGCTGTTTTTT. This gives the protein CASTRTASNTGELFF.

There are many counts of this clonotype. The chain joins TRBV20-1 to TRBJ2-2, with 7 nucleotides matching TRBD2. The CDR3 spans 18 residues. CDR1 and CDR2 (germline): DFQATT, SNEGSKA (reference sequence). V shed 0 bases, J shed 2 bases, and the junction held 12 bases outside the gene matches. The CDR3 loop is CSARDPPTPAGNTGELFF. For the CDR3, the DNA is TGCAGTGCTAGAGACCCTCCCACCCCAGCGGGAAACACCGGGGAGCTGTTTTTT.

This clonotype was seen only a few times. The CDR3: CASSEEAERNTIYF. CDR3 sequence (DNA): TGTGCCAGCAGCGAAGAGGCTGAGAGGAACACCATATATTTT. J is TRBJ1-3 and V is TRBV7-2; the D is unclear. CDR1 and CDR2 from the germline V gene are SGHTA and FQGNSA. The CDR3 is 14 amino acids. V was shortened by 5 bases and J by 7 bases, with 15 bases between the two germline ends.

The J gene is TRBJ2-5, the V gene TRBV7-2; D unclear. The CDR3 consists of 14 residues. Germline assignment: CDR1 SGHTA and CDR2 FQGNSA. V dropped 9 bases and J dropped 3 bases, with 17 bases sitting between them. The CDR3 loop reads CASHPGQLEETQYF. CDR3 DNA: TGTGCCAGTCACCCCGGGCAGCTCGAAGAGACCCAGTACTTC.

The chain joins TRBV28 to TRBJ2-7, with TRBD1 matching 10 bases. The CDR3 length is 13 residues. Germline CDR1 MDHEN, CDR2 SYDVKM. Losses at the gene ends were 6 bases for V and 3 bases for J; bases not matched to a gene: 2. CDR3 coding DNA: TGTGCCAGCAGAAGGACAGGGGGCTACGAGCAGTACGTC. Its translation is CASRRTGGYEQYV.

DNA for the CDR3: TGCGCCAGCAGCTTGGGGGGAATGGGGACGGTGAACACTGAAGCTTTCTTT. Translation: CASSLGGMGTVNTEAFF. V gene TRBV5-1 combines with J gene TRBJ1-1, with TRBD1 as a possible D gene (5 bases). The V end was cut by 0 bases, the J end by 0 bases, with 15 bases between. This CDR3 has 17 amino acids. Per germline, CDR1 SGHRS and CDR2 YFSETQ.

This clonotype was seen at least ten times. The V gene is TRBV15, the J gene TRBJ2-1, with 10 nucleotides matching TRBD2. From germline, CDR1 is LNHNV and CDR2 YYDKDF (reference sequence). This CDR3 has 15 amino acids. J was trimmed by 8 bases and V by 4 bases; bases with no gene match: 8. CDR3 sequence: CATSKRTSGSDEQFF. The DNA of the CDR3 is TGTGCCACCAGCAAGAGGACTAGCGGATCGGATGAGCAGTTCTTC.

This clonotype was counted many times. The V call is TRBV7-2, the J call TRBJ2-5; perhaps TRBD2 as D (5 bases). Trimming left V 4 bases short and J 5 bases short, with 17 bases between. The CDR3 extends over 15 amino acids. Germline values: CDR1 SGHTA, CDR2 FQGNSA. CDR3 sequence reads: CASSWPGRGVETQYF. For the CDR3, the DNA is TGTGCCAGCAGCTGGCCCGGACGGGGAGTCGAGACCCAGTACTTC.

The V call is TRBV28, the J call TRBJ1-4; possible D gene TRBD1, 5 bases. Deletions cut 3 bases from V and 4 bases from J, with 12 bases between. CDR3 length equals 15 residues. CDR1 and CDR2 (germline): MDHEN, SYDVKM. CDR3 protein: CASSFRDRHNEKLFF. The CDR3 DNA follows: TGTGCCAGCAGTTTTCGCGACAGACATAATGAAAAACTGTTTTTT.

There are many counts of this clonotype. The rearrangement joins TRBV6-5 to TRBJ1-2, with D possibly being TRBD1 (6 bases). The CDR3 length is 14 residues. Per germline, CDR1 MNHEY and CDR2 SVGAGI. Trimming pared 0 bases from V and 7 bases from J, leaving 12 bases between. CDR3 region: CASSYSGGAVGYTF. The CDR3, as DNA: TGTGCCAGCAGTTACTCGGGGGGCGCGGTTGGCTACACCTTC.

This sequence joins TRBV27 and TRBJ1-5; D unresolved. Germline V gives CDR1 MNHEY, CDR2 SMNVEV (reference sequence). This CDR3 comprises 13 residues. With 2 bases removed from V and 8 bases from J, the gap between germline ends came to 10 bases. As DNA, the CDR3 is TGTGCCAGCAGTTTAGGGGTGTTCAAGCCCCAGCATTTT. Translated, it gives CASSLGVFKPQHF.

The chain joins TRBV20-1 to TRBJ2-3; TRBD2 aligns across 9 bases. Unmatched junction bases numbered 15, after V lost 1 base and J lost 4 bases. Germline V CDR1 and CDR2: DFQATT, SNEGSKA (reference sequence). The CDR3 covers 18 residues. CDR3 sequence (DNA): TGCAGTGCTAGAGCCGGCGGGGGGCTAGCGGGACATCCAGATACGCAGTATTTT. Its protein product is CSARAGGGLAGHPDTQYF.

This chain connects TRBV6-2 or TRBV6-3 to TRBJ2-1; 9 nucleotides match TRBD2. With V trimmed by 6 bases and J by 7 bases, 4 bases remained unmatched. Germline lookup yields CDR1 MNHEY and CDR2 SVGEGT. The CDR3 loop spans 13 amino acids. CDR3 in amino acids: CASSPAGGNEQFF. The CDR3 DNA reads as TGTGCCAGCAGCCCGGCGGGAGGGAATGAGCAGTTCTTC.

The table lists this clonotype with many counts. The rearrangement uses TRBV12-3 or TRBV12-4 and TRBJ1-1; tentatively, D is TRBD1 (5 bases). Trimming removed 6 bases from V and 2 bases from J, with 13 bases in between. The CDR3 sequence is 14 residues long. CDR3 sequence reads: CASRITGHNTEAFF. The CDR3 DNA reads as TGTGCCAGCAGAATAACCGGACACAACACTGAAGCTTTCTTT.

Many counts were recorded for this clonotype. The chain has TRBV29-1 and TRBJ1-1, with a possible D match to TRBD1 (6 bases). Germline CDR1 is SQVTM and CDR2 is ANQGSEA. Trimming pared 7 bases from V and 1 base from J, leaving 13 bases between. The CDR3 runs to 13 residues. The CDR3: CSACRDKNTEAFF. The CDR3 nucleotides read TGCAGCGCGTGCCGGGACAAGAACACTGAAGCTTTCTTT. The whole variable domain, remainder taken from reference TRBV29-1 and TRBJ1-1, is SAVISQKPSRDICQRGTSLTIQCQVDSQVTMMFWYRQQPGQSLTLIATANQGSEATYESGFVIDKFPISRPNLTFSTLTVSNMSPEDSSIYLCSACRDKNTEAFFGQGTRLTVV.

The CDR3 sequence: CASGLGPTGELFF. CDR3 nucleotide sequence: TGTGCTAGTGGTTTAGGACCAACCGGGGAGCTGTTTTTT. The chain links TRBV12-5 to TRBJ2-2; D is unclear. From germline, CDR1 is LGHNT and CDR2 FRNRAP. Trimming left V 3 bases short and J 5 bases short, with 7 bases between. The CDR3 runs 13 residues.

This clonotype was counted between two and nine times. J is TRBJ2-7 and V is TRBV28; 7 bases fit TRBD1. The length of the CDR3 is 15 residues. With 5 bases clipped from V and 3 bases from J, the junction kept 10 bases outside the gene matches. Per germline, CDR1 MDHEN and CDR2 SYDVKM. The CDR3 DNA reads as TGTGCCAGCAGTCGTACCGGGACAGTGCGCTACGAGCAGTACGTC. Encoded protein: CASSRTGTVRYEQYV.

In the case of this clonotype: A read error may explain this, as a much larger clone is one base away. The V gene is TRBV5-1, the J gene TRBJ1-4; unclear D gene. There are 15 residues in the CDR3. Germline V CDR1 and CDR2: SGHRS, YFSETQ. The CDR3 reads CASSLVGGWNENLFF. CDR3 nucleotide sequence: TGCGCCAGCAGCTTGGTTGGAGGATGGAATGAAAACCTGTTTTTT.

The V and J genes are TRBV7-9 and TRBJ1-2; D uncertain. Trimming took off 5 bases at V and 3 bases at J, with 13 bases between the two ends. This CDR3 has 14 amino acids. CDR1 is SEHNR and CDR2 is FQNEAQ in the germline V gene (reference sequence). This CDR3 reads CASSDRGRDYGYTF. The CDR3 region has the DNA TGTGCCAGCAGCGATCGTGGGCGCGACTATGGCTACACCTTC.

This clonotype was seen repeatedly, ten times or more. The chain employs TRBV24-1 and TRBJ1-1, with D unclear. This CDR3 spans 12 amino acids. V gave up 4 bases and J gave up 1 base, with 3 bases separating them. Looked up from germline, CDR1 is KGHDR and CDR2 is SFDVKD. The CDR3 region has the DNA TGTGCCACCAGTGACCAGAACACTGAAGCTTTCTTT. This gives the protein CATSDQNTEAFF.

The chain joins TRBV20-1 to TRBJ2-5, with 8 nucleotides matching TRBD1. CDR1 DFQATT and CDR2 SNEGSKA come from the germline V gene (reference sequence). V lost 5 bases to trimming and J lost 2 bases; unmatched junction nucleotides: 4. The CDR3 length is 13 residues. The CDR3 DNA is TGCAGTGCTTTGACAGGGGAGCAAGAGACCCAGTACTTC. Protein product: CSALTGEQETQYF.